These 20 T cell receptor beta chains were sequenced from one sample in a study of CD4 T cells in relation to SARS-CoV-2 and coronaviruses. Unexposed donor CD4+ T cells date from about 2011-2018, before the COVID-19 pandemic. Clones were sequenced by immunoSEQ multiplex PCR, and TCRdb holds only the in-frame ones, with some missing. The data show some 69,000 clones, about 94% seen once. The sample taken for sequencing was naive CD4+ T cells from PBMCs. Specified subset: naive CD4+ T cells isolated by negative enrichment. The receptors stem from a human donor in good health.

This clone was observed a single time. This sequence joins TRBV11-2 and TRBJ2-1, with D perhaps matching TRBD2 (5 bases). Germline V lookup: CDR1 SGHAT, CDR2 FQNNGV. Trimming took off 4 bases at V and 7 bases at J, with 8 bases between the two ends. The CDR3 is made up of 12 amino acids. The CDR3, as DNA: TGTGCCAGCAGCTCGTCGGGGAATGAGCAGTTCTTC. Translation gives CASSSSGNEQFF.

This clone was observed a single time. This rearrangement joins TRBV18 to TRBJ2-7, with 8 positions matching TRBD1. This CDR3 has 13 amino acids. From germline, CDR1 is KGHSH and CDR2 LQKENI. V trimming: 3 bases; J trimming: 6 bases; junction bases outside the gene matches: 4. The CDR3 region has the DNA TGTGCCAGCTCACCCGGACAGGGAAGCGAGCAGTACTTC. It is translated as CASSPGQGSEQYF.

The chain links TRBV6-6 to TRBJ2-5, with D perhaps assigned TRBD1 or TRBD2 (5 bases each). V gave up 5 bases and J gave up 1 base, with 11 bases separating them. The CDR3 totals 14 residues. Per the germline V gene, CDR1 is MNHNY and CDR2 is SVGAGI (reference sequence). The CDR3 is CASSTPGTQETQYF. In DNA, the CDR3 is TGTGCCAGCAGTACGCCCGGGACCCAAGAGACCCAGTACTTC.

A single count supports this clone. The chain combines TRBV6-5 with TRBJ1-2; no clear D. The CDR3 is made up of 13 amino acids. Deletions cut 2 bases from V and 2 bases from J, with 6 bases between. Germline CDR1 and CDR2: MNHEY and SVGAGI. The CDR3 sequence: CASSYGINYGYTF. The CDR3 DNA sequence: TGTGCCAGCAGTTACGGGATCAACTATGGCTACACCTTC.

This clone was detected once. This rearrangement joins TRBV7-8 to TRBJ2-7; D call uncertain. V was cut by 3 bases and J by 0 bases, with 12 bases left in between. The CDR3 runs 15 residues. The V gene's germline CDR1 is SGHVS and CDR2 FQNEAQ. CDR3 amino acids: CASSFGQSISYEQYF. In DNA, the CDR3 is TGTGCCAGCAGCTTTGGCCAATCAATCTCCTACGAGCAGTACTTC.

This chain connects TRBV11-2 to TRBJ2-3; tentative D call: TRBD2 (5 bases). Trimming removed 3 bases at V and 2 bases at J, with 15 bases between. This CDR3 comprises 16 residues. Germline values: CDR1 SGHAT, CDR2 FQNNGV. The chain's CDR3 is CASSFRGAVITDTQYF. The CDR3 DNA reads as TGTGCCAGCAGCTTTCGGGGAGCGGTTATCACAGATACGCAGTATTTT.

V is TRBV3-1 (or the pseudogene TRBV3-2) and J is TRBJ2-1; 10 bases fit TRBD2. Looked up from germline, CDR1 is LGHDT and CDR2 is YNNKEL (reference sequence). This CDR3 contains 13 residues. The ends lost 2 bases at V and 10 bases at J; junction bases unmatched: 2. The CDR3: CASSQTTSGEQFF. CDR3 DNA sequence: TGTGCCAGCAGCCAAACGACTAGCGGGGAGCAGTTCTTC.

The chain carries TRBV27 and TRBJ2-7; no firm D call. CDR1 is MNHEY, CDR2 SMNVEV, per germline (reference sequence). CDR3 length: 18 residues. Trimming took off 0 bases at V and 0 bases at J, with 18 bases between the two ends. CDR3 residues: CASSLSLSGIGSSYEQYF. As DNA, the CDR3 is TGTGCCAGCAGTTTATCGTTGTCCGGCATTGGTAGCTCCTACGAGCAGTACTTC.

V and J are TRBV19 and TRBJ1-1; D gene ambiguous. The germline V gene has CDR1 LNHDA and CDR2 SQIVND (reference sequence). This CDR3 comprises 14 residues. V was pared by 1 base and J by 1 base, with 7 bases between. In nucleotides, the CDR3 is TGTGCCAGTAGTATAGTACGGGAGAACACTGAAGCTTTCTTT. Amino acid sequence: CASSIVRENTEAFF.

The rearrangement uses TRBV24-1 and TRBJ2-7, with a possible D match to TRBD1 (6 bases). This CDR3 region has 14 residues. V shed 4 bases and J shed 3 bases, with 12 bases lying between them. The germline gives CDR1 KGHDR, CDR2 SFDVKD. CDR3: CATSDVRGNYEQYF. CDR3 nucleotides: TGTGCCACCAGTGACGTCAGGGGAAACTACGAGCAGTACTTC.

A few counts support this clone. The chain uses TRBV28 and TRBJ2-1, with 7 bases identical to TRBD2. The CDR3 sequence is 17 residues long. Trimming cost V 6 bases and J 6 bases; bases outside gene matches: 17. From germline, CDR1 is MDHEN and CDR2 SYDVKM. CDR3 coding DNA: TGTGCCAGCAGCTGGAACTCCCTAGCGGCAAGGGTCAATGAGCAGTTCTTC. It is translated as CASSWNSLAARVNEQFF.

J is TRBJ2-7 and V is TRBV12-3 or TRBV12-4; D ambiguous. V lost 2 bases and J lost 4, with 9 bases in between. This CDR3 has 13 amino acids. The CDR3 loop reads CASSLLVGYEQYF. CDR3 nucleotide sequence: TGTGCCAGCAGTTTACTCGTCGGATACGAGCAGTACTTC.

In its sample, this clone was seen once. The chain links TRBV28 to TRBJ2-7; D ambiguous. CDR3 length equals 10 residues. CDR1 MDHEN and CDR2 SYDVKM come from the germline V gene. Trimming removed 6 bases at V and 4 bases at J, with 4 bases between. CDR3 residues: CASSGYEQYF. The CDR3 coding sequence is TGTGCCAGCAGCGGTTACGAGCAGTACTTC.

This clone was found once. V usage is TRBV4-2 and J usage is TRBJ2-5; TRBD1 is a possible D gene (5 bases). Per germline, CDR1 LGHNA and CDR2 YNFKEQ. CDR3 length: 14 amino acids. The V end lost 0 bases, the J end lost 5 bases, and 10 bases lay between the germline ends. In DNA form, the CDR3 reads TGTGCCAGCAGCCAAGAGGCTCCAGGGGAGACCCAGTACTTC. This sequence encodes CASSQEAPGETQYF.

The gene calls are TRBV25-1 and TRBJ2-7, with D possibly TRBD1 on 8 matching bases. The V end was cut by 2 bases, the J end by 2 bases, with 10 bases between. From germline, CDR1 is MGHDK and CDR2 SYGVNS. The CDR3 length is 14 residues. The CDR3 coding sequence is TGTGCCAGCAGTGAAACAGGGGGGGCCTACGAGCAGTACTTC. This gives the protein CASSETGGAYEQYF.

The chain uses TRBV28 and TRBJ2-5; TRBD2 might be the D (5 bases). This CDR3 is 15 amino acids long. From germline, CDR1 is MDHEN and CDR2 SYDVKM. Between the trimmed V and J ends, which lost 2 bases and 5 bases, there was a span of 15 bases. CDR3 in amino acids: CASSLPTGLTETQYF. The CDR3 coding sequence is TGTGCCAGCAGTTTACCCACTGGACTGACGGAGACCCAGTACTTC.

The V and J genes are TRBV27 and TRBJ2-5; TRBD2 matches at 8 bases. The CDR3 runs 16 residues. Unmatched junction bases numbered 8, after V lost 2 bases and J lost 3 bases. The germline gives CDR1 MNHEY, CDR2 SMNVEV (reference sequence). CDR3 DNA: TGTGCCAGCAGTTTAGAACCAGCGGGAGTAAAAGAGACCCAGTACTTC. It translates to CASSLEPAGVKETQYF.

This clone was detected only once. The J gene is TRBJ2-1, the V gene TRBV7-9; 10 nucleotides agree with TRBD1. In germline, CDR1 is SEHNR, CDR2 FQNEAQ (reference sequence). The CDR3 runs 15 residues. The trim removed 5 bases at V and 9 bases at J, leaving 10 bases unmatched. The CDR3 bases are TGTGCCAGCAGCCCGACCCCGGGACAGGGGTTTGAGCAGTTCTTC. Encoded protein: CASSPTPGQGFEQFF.

The chain combines TRBV7-2 with TRBJ2-7; tentatively, D is TRBD2 (5 bases). Germline values: CDR1 SGHTA, CDR2 FQGNSA. Trimming removed 5 bases at V and 6 bases at J, with 20 bases between. The CDR3 has 15 residues. In DNA form, the CDR3 reads TGTGCCAGCAGCCGGGAACCGATAGCGCCTGTCGAGCAGTACTTC. Protein: CASSREPIAPVEQYF.

The rearrangement links TRBV5-4 to TRBJ2-2, with 7 bases matching TRBD1. The CDR3 is 15 residues long. After removal of 3 bases from V and 5 bases from J, the junction contained 7 bases not matched to a gene. Germline CDR1 and CDR2: SGHNT and YYREEE (reference sequence). The CDR3 region is CASSSGQFGTGELFF. In nucleotides, the CDR3 is TGTGCCAGCAGCTCGGGACAGTTCGGAACCGGGGAGCTGTTTTTT.